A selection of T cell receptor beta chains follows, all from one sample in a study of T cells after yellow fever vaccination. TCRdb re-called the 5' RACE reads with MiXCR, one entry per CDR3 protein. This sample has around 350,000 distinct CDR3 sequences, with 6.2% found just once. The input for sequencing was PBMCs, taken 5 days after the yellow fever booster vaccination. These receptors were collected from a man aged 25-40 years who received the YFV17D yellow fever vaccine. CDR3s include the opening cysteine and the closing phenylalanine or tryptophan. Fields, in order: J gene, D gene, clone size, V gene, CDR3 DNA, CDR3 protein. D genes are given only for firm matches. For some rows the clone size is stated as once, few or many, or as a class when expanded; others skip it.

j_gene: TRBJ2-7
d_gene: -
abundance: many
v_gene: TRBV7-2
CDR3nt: TGTGCCAGCAGCTTTGGGTCGTGGGTTGAGCAGTACTTC
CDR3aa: CASSFGSWVEQYF

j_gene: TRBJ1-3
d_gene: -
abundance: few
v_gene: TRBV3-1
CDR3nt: TGTGCCAGCCGACGACAGGCGTGGGAGAGCTCTGGAAACACCATATATTTT
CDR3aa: CASRRQAWESSGNTIYF

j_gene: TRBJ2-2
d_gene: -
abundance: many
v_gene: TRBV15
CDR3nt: TGTGCCACCAGCAGAGGCCGGGGGCTCACCGGGGAGCTGTTTTTT
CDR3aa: CATSRGRGLTGELFF

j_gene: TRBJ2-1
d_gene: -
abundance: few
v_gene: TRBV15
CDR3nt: TGTGCCACCAGCGCGGCACTGGAGGAGCAGTTCTTC
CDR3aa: CATSAALEEQFF

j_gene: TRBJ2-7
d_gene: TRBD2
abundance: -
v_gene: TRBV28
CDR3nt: TGTGCCAGCAGTCAGCCGACTAGCCCCTACGAGCAGTACTTC
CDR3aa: CASSQPTSPYEQYF

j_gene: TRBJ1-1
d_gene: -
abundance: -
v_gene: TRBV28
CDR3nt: TGTGCCAGCTCGGGGGGGAACACTGAAGCTTTCTTT
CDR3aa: CASSGGNTEAFF

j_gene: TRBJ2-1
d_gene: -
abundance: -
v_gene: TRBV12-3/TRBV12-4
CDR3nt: TGTGCCAGCAGTTTATCGGGCGGGGACAATGAGCAGTTCTTC
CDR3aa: CASSLSGGDNEQFF

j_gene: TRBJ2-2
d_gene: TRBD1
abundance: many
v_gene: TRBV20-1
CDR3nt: TGCAGTGCTAGGCACAGGGGGCAATATACCGGGGAGCTGTTTTTT
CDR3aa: CSARHRGQYTGELFF

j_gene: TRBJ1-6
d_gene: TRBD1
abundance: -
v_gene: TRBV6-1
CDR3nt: TGTGCCTGCCGGACAGGGGGAAATTCACCCCTCCACTTT
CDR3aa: CACRTGGNSPLHF

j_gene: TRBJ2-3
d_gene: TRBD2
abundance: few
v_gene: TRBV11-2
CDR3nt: TGTGCCAGCAGCTCGAGGACTAGCGGGAGGAGGAGTGTAACGGATACGCAGTATTTT
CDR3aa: CASSSRTSGRRSVTDTQYF

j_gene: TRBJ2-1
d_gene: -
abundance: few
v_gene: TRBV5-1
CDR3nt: TGCGCCAGCAGCTTCAGACTAGTTGAGGGGCAGTTCTTC
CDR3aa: CASSFRLVEGQFF

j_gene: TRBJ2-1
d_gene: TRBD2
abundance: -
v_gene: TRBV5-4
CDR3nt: TGTGCCAGCAGCTCAGAAGCCCTAGCGGGAGGTCTAGGAGAGCAGTTCTTC
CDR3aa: CASSSEALAGGLGEQFF

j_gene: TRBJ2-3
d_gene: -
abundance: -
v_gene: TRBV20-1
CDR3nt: TGCAGTGCTGGCGGGCGGATGGTAGATACGCAGTATTTT
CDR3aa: CSAGGRMVDTQYF

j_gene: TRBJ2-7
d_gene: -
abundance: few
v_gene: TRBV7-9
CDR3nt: TGTGCCAGCAGCCTCACGCTAACGGGGAGGGGGTCCTACGAGCAGTACTTC
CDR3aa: CASSLTLTGRGSYEQYF

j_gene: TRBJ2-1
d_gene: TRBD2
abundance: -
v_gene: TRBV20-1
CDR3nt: TGCAGTGCTAAGCGATCGGCTAGCGGGTCGGGTGAGCAGTTCTTC
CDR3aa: CSAKRSASGSGEQFF

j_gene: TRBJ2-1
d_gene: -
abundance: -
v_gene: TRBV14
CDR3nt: TGTGCCAGCAGCCCAGACTACTCCTACAATGAGCAGTTCTTC
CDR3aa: CASSPDYSYNEQFF

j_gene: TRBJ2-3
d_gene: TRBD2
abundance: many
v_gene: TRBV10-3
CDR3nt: TGTGCCATCCTCGGGGGGTCTAGCGGGCTTACAGATACGCAGTATTTT
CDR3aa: CAILGGSSGLTDTQYF

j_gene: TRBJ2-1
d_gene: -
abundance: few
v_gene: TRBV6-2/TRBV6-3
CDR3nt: TGTGCCGTTAGGAGCTCTACGGTGAACAATGAGCAGTTCTTC
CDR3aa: CAVRSSTVNNEQFF

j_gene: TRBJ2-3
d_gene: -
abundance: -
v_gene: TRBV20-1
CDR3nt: TGCAGTGCTTCAGCGGAGAGCACAGATACGCAGTATTTT
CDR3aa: CSASAESTDTQYF

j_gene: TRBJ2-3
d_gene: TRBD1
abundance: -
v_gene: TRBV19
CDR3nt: TGTGCCAGTAGTAGGGCACAGGGGGTTGAAGGCACAGATACGCAGTATTTT
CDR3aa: CASSRAQGVEGTDTQYF

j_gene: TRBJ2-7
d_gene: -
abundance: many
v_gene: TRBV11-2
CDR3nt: TGTGCCAGCAGCTTAGGACAGCACCTCTACGAGCAGTACTTC
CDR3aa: CASSLGQHLYEQYF

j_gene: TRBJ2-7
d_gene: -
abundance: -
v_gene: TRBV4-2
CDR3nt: TGTGCCAGCAGCCAACCCGGGACTCTTACCTACGAGCAGTACTTC
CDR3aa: CASSQPGTLTYEQYF

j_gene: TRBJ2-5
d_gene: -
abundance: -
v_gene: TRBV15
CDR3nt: TGTGCCACCAGCAGAGATTCGGGGGCCGAGACCCAGTACTTC
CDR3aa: CATSRDSGAETQYF

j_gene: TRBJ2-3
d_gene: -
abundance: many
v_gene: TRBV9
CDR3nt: TGTGCCAGCACAACAAATACGCAGTATTTT
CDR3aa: CASTTNTQYF

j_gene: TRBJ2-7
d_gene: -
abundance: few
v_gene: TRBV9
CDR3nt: TGTGCCAGCAGCGCCGGCGGGGCGGGCGAGCAGTACTTC
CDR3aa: CASSAGGAGEQYF

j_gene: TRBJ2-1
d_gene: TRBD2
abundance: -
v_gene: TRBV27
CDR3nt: TGTGCCAGCAGTTTAACCCAGCGGGAGATCGATGAGCAGTTCTTC
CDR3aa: CASSLTQREIDEQFF

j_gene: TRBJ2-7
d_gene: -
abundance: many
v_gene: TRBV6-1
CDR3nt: TGTGCCAGCACATCCGGGACGAACTCCTACGAGCAGTACTTC
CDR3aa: CASTSGTNSYEQYF

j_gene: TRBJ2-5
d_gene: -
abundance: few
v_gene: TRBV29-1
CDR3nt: TGCAGCGTATGGGAACAAGAGACCCAGTACTTC
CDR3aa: CSVWEQETQYF

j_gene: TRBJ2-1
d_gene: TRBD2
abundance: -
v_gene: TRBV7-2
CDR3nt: TGTGCCAGCAGCGTACTCTTAGCGGGCCAAAACGGGGGTGAGCAGTTCTTC
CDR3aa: CASSVLLAGQNGGEQFF

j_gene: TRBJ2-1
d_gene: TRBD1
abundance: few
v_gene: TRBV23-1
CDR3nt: TGCGCCAGCTCCCGTTCGTGTGGGACAGGGGGTCACAATGAGCAGTTCTTC
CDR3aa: CASSRSCGTGGHNEQFF

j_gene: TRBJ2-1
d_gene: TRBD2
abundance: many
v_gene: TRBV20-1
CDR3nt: TGCAGTGCTCCTCAACCGACTAGCGGGAAGGCAGATGAGCAGTTCTTC
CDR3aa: CSAPQPTSGKADEQFF

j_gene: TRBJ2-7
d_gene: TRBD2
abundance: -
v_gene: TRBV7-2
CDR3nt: TGTGCCAGCAGCCCGGGTGGGGACTATACCTACGAGCAGTACTTC
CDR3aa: CASSPGGDYTYEQYF

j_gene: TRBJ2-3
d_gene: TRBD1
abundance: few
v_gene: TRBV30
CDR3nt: TGTGCCTGGAGGACAGGGGATACGCAGTATTTT
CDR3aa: CAWRTGDTQYF

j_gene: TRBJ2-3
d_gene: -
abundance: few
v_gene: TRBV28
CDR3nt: TGTGCCAGCAGTTTATCCCCGGGAATCACAGATACGCAGTATTTT
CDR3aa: CASSLSPGITDTQYF

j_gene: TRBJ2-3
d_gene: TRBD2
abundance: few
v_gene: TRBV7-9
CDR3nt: TGTGCCAGCAGCCCGGGGGGGGCGGATAGCACAGATACGCAGTATTTT
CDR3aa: CASSPGGADSTDTQYF

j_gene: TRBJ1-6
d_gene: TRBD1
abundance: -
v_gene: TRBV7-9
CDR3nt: TGTGCCAGCAGAGGACAGGGGGGTAATTCACCCCTCCACTTT
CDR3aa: CASRGQGGNSPLHF

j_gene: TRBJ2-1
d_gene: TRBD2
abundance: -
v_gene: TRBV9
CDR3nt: TGTGCCAGCAGCTCGCGGACTAGCGGGAGATTAAACAATGAGCAGTTCTTC
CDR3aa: CASSSRTSGRLNNEQFF

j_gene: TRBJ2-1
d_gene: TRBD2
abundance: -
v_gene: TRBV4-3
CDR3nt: TGCGCCAGCAGCCAAGAACCAGCGGGAGGCTCAGGATTCGGTGAGCAGTTCTTC
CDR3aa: CASSQEPAGGSGFGEQFF

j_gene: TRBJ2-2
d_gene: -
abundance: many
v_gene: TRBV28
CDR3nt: TGTGCCAGCAGTTCCGCCCCCCTCGGGGAGCTGTTTTTT
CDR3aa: CASSSAPLGELFF

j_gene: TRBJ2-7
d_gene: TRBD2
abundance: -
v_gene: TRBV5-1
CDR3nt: TGCGCCAGCAGCTTGGAGGGACTAGTCGGGAGCGTTCGCTACGAGCAGTACTTC
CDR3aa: CASSLEGLVGSVRYEQYF

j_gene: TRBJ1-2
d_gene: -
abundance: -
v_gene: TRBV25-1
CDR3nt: TGTGCCAGCAGTGACCAAGGCCGATTATATGGCTACACCTTC
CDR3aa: CASSDQGRLYGYTF

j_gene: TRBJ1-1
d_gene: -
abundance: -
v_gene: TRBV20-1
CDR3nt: TGCAGTGTTGGTCTAATCCGGGCGGGGACTGAAGCTTTCTTT
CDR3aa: CSVGLIRAGTEAFF

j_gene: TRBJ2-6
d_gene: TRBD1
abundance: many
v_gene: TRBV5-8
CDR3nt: TGTGCCAGCAGCCTAGACAGGGTTGGGGCCAACGTCCTGACTTTC
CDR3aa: CASSLDRVGANVLTF

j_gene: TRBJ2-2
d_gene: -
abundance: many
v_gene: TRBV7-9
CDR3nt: TGTGCCAGCAGCATTCAGGGGACCGGGGAGCTGTTTTTT
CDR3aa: CASSIQGTGELFF

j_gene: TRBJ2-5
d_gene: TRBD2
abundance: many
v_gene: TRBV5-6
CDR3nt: TGTGCCAGCAGCTGGGGACTAGCGGACTTCGAGACCCAGTACTTC
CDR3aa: CASSWGLADFETQYF

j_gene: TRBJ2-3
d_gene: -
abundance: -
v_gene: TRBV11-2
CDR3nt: TGTGCCAGCAGCTTAGATCCGACTAGTTCAGATACGCAGTATTTT
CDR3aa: CASSLDPTSSDTQYF

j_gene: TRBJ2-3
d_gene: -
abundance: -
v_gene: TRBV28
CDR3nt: TGTGCCAGCAGTTTATCCCTTCTTAATGGGGCCACAGATACGCAGTATTTT
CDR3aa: CASSLSLLNGATDTQYF

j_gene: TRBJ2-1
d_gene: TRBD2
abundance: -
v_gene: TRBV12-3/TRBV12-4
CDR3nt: TGTGCCTGCAGTTTTGGACTAGCGGGAGGGCCTCGGTACAATGAGCAGTTCTTC
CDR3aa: CACSFGLAGGPRYNEQFF

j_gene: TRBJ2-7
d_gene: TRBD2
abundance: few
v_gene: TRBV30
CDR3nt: TGTGCCTGGTCCCCCGGGTGGCGGGAGGTCTACGAGCAGTACTTC
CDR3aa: CAWSPGWREVYEQYF

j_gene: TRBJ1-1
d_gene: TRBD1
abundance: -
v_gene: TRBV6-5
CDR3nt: TGTGCCAGCAGTTACCCCGGGACAGGGGGAAGGCACACTGAAGCTTTCTTT
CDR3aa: CASSYPGTGGRHTEAFF

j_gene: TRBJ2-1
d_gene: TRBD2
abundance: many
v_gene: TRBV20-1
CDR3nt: TGCAGTGCTACTAGCGGGAGGAATGAGCAGTTCTTC
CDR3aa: CSATSGRNEQFF